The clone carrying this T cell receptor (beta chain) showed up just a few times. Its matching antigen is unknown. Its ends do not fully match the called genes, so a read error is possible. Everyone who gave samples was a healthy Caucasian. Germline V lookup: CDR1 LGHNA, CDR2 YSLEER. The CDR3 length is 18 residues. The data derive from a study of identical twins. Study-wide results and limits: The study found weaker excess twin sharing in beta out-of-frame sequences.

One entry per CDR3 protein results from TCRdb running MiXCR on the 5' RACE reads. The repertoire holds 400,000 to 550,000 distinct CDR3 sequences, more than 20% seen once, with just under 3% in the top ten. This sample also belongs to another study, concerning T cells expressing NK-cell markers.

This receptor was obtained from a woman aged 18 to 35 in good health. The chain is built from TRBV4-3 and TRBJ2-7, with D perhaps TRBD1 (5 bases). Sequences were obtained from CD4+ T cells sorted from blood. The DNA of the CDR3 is TGCGCCAGCAGTCAAGCCCACTTCACAGGTTTACGAACCTACGAGCAGTACTTC. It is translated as CASSQAHFTGLRTYEQYF.